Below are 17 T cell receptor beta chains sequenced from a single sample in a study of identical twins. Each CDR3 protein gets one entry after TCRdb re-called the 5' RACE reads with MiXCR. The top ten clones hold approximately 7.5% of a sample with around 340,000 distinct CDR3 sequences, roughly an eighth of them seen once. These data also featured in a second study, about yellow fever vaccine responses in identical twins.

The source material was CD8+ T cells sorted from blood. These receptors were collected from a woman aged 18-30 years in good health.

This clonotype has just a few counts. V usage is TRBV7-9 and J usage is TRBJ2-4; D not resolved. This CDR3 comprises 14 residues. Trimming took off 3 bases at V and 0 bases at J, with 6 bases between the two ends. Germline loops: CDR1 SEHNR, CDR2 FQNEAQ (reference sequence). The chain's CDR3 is CASSLSQAKNIQYF. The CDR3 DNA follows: TGTGCCAGCAGCTTGTCACAAGCCAAAAACATTCAGTACTTC.

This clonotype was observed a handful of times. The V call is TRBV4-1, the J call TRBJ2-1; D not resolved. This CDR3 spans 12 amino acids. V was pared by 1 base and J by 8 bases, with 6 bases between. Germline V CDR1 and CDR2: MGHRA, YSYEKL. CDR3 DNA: TGCGCCAGCAGCCAAGTTTTGGATGAGCAGTTCTTC. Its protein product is CASSQVLDEQFF.

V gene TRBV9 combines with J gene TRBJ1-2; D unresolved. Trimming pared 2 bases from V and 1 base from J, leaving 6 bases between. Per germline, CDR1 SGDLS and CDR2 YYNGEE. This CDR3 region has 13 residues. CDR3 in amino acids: CASSVELNYGYTF. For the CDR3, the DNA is TGTGCCAGCAGCGTGGAACTTAACTATGGCTACACCTTC.

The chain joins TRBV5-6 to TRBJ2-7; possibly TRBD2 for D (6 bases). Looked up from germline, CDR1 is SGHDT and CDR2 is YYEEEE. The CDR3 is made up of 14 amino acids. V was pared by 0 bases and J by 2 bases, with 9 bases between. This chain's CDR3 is CASSLGLVAYEQYF. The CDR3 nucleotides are TGTGCCAGCAGCTTGGGACTAGTCGCCTACGAGCAGTACTTC.

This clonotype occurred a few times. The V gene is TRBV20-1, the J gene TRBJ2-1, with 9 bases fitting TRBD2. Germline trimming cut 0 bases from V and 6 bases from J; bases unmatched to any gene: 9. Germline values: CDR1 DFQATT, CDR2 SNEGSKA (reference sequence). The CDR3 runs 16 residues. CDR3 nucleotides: TGCAGTGCTAGAGATCGGGGCGGGAGGGCGGCCAATGAGCAGTTCTTC. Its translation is CSARDRGGRAANEQFF.

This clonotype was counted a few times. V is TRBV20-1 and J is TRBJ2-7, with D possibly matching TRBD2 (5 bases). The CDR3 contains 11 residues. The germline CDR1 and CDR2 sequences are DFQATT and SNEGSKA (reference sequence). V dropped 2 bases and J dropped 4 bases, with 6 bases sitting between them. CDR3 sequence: CSARTGYEQYF. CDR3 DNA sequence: TGCAGTGCTAGAACGGGATACGAGCAGTACTTC.

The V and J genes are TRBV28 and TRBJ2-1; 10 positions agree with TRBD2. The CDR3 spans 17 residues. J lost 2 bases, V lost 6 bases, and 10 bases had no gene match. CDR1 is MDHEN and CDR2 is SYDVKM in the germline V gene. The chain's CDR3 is CASSPPPSGRAYNEQFF. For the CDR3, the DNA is TGTGCCAGCAGCCCCCCGCCTAGCGGGAGAGCCTACAATGAGCAGTTCTTC. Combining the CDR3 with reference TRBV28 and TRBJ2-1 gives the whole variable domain DVKVTQSSRYLVKRTGEKVFLECVQDMDHENMFWYRQDPGLGLRLIYFSYDVKMKEKGDIPEGYSVSREKKERFSLILESASTNQTSMYLCASSPPPSGRAYNEQFFGPGTRLTVL.

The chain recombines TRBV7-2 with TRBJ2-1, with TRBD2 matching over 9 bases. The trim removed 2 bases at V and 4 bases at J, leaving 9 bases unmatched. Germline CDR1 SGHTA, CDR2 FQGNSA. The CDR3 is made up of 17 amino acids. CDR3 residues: CASSLSGAGGRYNEQFF. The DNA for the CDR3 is TGTGCCAGCAGCTTAAGTGGCGCGGGGGGGAGATACAATGAGCAGTTCTTC.

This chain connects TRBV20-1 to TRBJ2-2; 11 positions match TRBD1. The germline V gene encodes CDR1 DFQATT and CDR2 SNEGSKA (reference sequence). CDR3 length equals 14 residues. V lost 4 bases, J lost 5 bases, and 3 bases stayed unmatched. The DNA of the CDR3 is TGCAGTGCTATGGACAGGGGGCGAACCGGGGAGCTGTTTTTT. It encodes CSAMDRGRTGELFF.

The CDR3 spells CASSQDRSPPGETQYF. The CDR3, as DNA: TGCGCCAGCAGCCAAGATCGATCCCCTCCCGGGGAGACCCAGTACTTC. The chain recombines TRBV4-1 with TRBJ2-5; D is unclear. Trimming shortened V by 0 bases and J by 5 bases, and 16 bases separated the two germline ends. CDR3 length: 16 amino acids. Per the germline V gene, CDR1 is MGHRA and CDR2 is YSYEKL.

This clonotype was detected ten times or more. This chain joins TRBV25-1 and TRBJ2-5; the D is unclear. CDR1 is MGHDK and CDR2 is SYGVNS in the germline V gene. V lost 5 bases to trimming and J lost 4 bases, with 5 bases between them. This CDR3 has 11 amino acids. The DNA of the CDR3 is TGTGCCAGCAGTCTCATAGAGACCCAGTACTTC. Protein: CASSLIETQYF.

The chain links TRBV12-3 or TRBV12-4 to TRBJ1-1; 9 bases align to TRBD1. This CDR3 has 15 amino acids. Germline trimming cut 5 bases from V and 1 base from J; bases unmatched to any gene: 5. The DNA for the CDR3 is TGTGCCAGCAGTAAGGGACAGGGTACGAACACTGAAGCTTTCTTT. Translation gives CASSKGQGTNTEAFF.

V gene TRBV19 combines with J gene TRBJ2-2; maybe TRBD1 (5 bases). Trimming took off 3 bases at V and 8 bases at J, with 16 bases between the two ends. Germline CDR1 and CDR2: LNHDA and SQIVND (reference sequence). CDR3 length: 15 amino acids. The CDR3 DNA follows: TGTGCCAGTAGTATGGTAGGGGTTTACGCTGGGGAGCTGTTTTTT. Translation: CASSMVGVYAGELFF.

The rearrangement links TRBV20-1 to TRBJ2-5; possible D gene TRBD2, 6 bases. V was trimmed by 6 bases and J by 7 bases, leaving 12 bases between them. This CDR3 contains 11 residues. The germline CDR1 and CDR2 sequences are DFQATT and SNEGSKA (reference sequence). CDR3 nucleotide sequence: TGCAGTGCCCAGGAGGGAGGGACCCAGTACTTC. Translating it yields CSAQEGGTQYF.

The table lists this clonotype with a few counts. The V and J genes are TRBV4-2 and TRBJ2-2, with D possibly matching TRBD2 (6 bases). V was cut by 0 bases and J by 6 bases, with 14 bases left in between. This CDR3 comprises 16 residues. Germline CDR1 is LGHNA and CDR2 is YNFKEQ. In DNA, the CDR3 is TGTGCCAGCAGCCAAGATAATGGCGCGGGGTCCGGGGAGCTGTTTTTT. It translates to CASSQDNGAGSGELFF.

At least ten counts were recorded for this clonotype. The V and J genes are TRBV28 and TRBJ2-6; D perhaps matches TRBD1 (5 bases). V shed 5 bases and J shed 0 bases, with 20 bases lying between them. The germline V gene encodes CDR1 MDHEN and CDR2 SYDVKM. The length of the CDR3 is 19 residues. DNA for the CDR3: TGTGCCAGCAGTACCCTCCAGGGTGCCGAATTCTCTGGGGCCAACGTCCTGACTTTC. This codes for CASSTLQGAEFSGANVLTF.

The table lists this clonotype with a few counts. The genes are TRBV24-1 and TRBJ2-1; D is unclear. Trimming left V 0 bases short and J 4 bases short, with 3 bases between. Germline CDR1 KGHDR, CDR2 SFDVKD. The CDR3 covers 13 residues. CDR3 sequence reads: CATSDLRYNEQFF. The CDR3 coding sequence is TGTGCCACCAGTGATTTGCGGTACAATGAGCAGTTCTTC.